The sequence of this T cell receptor beta chain was determined in a study of blood T cells in healthy people across ages. Study observations and caveats: Since the PBMCs were unsorted, naive and antigen-experienced cells could not be conclusively compared.

As concerns this clonotype: The antigen is undetermined.

Germline V gene sequence: CDR1 MGHRA, CDR2 YSYEKL. The CDR3 is made up of 19 amino acids. All donors came from Russia, were Caucasian and healthy, and spanned ages roughly 6 to 95. For the second PCR, which ran for roughly 6 to 12 cycles, a sample-barcoded 5' primer and a J-beta primer mix were used. Each cDNA molecule was tagged by a template-switch adaptor with 12 random nucleotides. Every sample gave at least 2.5 million paired-end reads containing CDR3. In TCRdb, the 5' RACE reads were re-called with MiXCR into one record per CDR3 protein. The sample yields 2 million or so distinct CDR3 sequences, about 49% seen once.

The TCR originated in a woman in her forties in good health. The rearrangement uses TRBV4-1 and TRBJ2-1, with D possibly matching TRBD2 (6 bases). The J call is uncertain, as TRBJ2-7 better fits the DNA end. Sequencing used blood. CDR3 bases: TGCGCCAGCAGCCAGGATCCCAACCGGGGGATCCCCACCTACAATGAGCAGTACTTC. It encodes CASSQDPNRGIPTYNEQYF.